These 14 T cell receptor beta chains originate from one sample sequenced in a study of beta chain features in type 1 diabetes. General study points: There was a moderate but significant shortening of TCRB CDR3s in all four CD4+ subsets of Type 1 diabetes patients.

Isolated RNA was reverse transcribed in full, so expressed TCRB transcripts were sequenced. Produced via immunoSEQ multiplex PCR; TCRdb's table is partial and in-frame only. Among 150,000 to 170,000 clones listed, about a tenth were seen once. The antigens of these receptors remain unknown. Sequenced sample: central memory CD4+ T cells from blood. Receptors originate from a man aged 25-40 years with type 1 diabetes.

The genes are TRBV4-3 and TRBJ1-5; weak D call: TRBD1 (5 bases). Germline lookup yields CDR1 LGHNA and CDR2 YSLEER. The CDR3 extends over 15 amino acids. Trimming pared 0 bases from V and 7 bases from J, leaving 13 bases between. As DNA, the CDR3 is TGCGCCAGCAGCCAAGAGTGGGGGGGGTTGCAGCCCCAGCATTTT. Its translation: CASSQEWGGLQPQHF.

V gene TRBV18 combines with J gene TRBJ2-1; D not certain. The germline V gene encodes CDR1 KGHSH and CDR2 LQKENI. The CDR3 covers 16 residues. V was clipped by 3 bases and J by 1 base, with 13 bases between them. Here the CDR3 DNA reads TGTGCCAGCTCACCTCGTCCGGAGCTTTCCTACAATGAGCAGTTCTTC. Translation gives CASSPRPELSYNEQFF. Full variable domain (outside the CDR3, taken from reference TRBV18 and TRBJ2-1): NAGVMQNPRHLVRRRGQEARLRCSPMKGHSHVYWYRQLPEEGLKFMVYLQKENIIDESGMPKERFSAEFPKEGPSILRIQQVVRGDSAAYFCASSPRPELSYNEQFFGPGTRLTVL.

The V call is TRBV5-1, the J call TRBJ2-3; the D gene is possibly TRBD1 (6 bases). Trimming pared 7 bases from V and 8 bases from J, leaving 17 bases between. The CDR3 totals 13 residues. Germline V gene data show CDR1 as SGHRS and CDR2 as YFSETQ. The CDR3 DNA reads TGCGCCAGCCAGGACAGTTTTCGAGGTACGCAGTATTTT. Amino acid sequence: CASQDSFRGTQYF.

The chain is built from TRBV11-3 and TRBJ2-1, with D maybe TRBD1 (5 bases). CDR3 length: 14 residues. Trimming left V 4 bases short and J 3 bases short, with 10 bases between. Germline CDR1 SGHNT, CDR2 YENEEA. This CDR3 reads CASSSGHDYNEQFF. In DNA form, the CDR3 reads TGTGCCAGCAGCTCCGGACACGACTACAATGAGCAGTTCTTC.

The chain's CDR3 is CASSYGLAGGYEQFF. CDR3 bases: TGTGCCAGCAGCTACGGACTAGCGGGAGGGTATGAGCAGTTCTTC. The V and J genes are TRBV7-9 and TRBJ2-1; 15 nucleotides line up with TRBD2. From germline, CDR1 is SEHNR and CDR2 FQNEAQ (reference sequence). The CDR3 sequence is 15 residues long. J lost 8 bases, V lost 4 bases, and 3 bases had no gene match.

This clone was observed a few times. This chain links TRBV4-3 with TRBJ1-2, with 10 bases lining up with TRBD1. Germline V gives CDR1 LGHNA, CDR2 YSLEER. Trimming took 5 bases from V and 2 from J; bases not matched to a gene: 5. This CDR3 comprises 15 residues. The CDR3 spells CASSERTGGNYGYTF. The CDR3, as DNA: TGCGCCAGCAGCGAACGGACAGGGGGAAACTATGGCTACACCTTC.

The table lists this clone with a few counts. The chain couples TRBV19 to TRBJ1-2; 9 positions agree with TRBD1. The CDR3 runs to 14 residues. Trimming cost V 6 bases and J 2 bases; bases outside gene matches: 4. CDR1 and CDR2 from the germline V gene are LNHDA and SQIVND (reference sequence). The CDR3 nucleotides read TGTGCCAGTAGAGATGGACAGGGGAACTATGGCTACACCTTC. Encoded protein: CASRDGQGNYGYTF.

The CDR3 DNA reads as TGTGCCAGCAGTTCCCTAGCTAGTGGGGCCAACGTCCTGACTTTC. Translated, it gives CASSSLASGANVLTF. The V and J genes are TRBV28 and TRBJ2-6, with D perhaps matching TRBD2 (5 bases). CDR3 length: 15 amino acids. CDR1 and CDR2 from the germline V gene are MDHEN and SYDVKM. V lost 4 bases and J 3 bases, leaving 10 bases between the germline ends. The full variable domain, with the rest looked up from reference TRBV28 and TRBJ2-6, is DVKVTQSSRYLVKRTGEKVFLECVQDMDHENMFWYRQDPGLGLRLIYFSYDVKMKEKGDIPEGYSVSREKKERFSLILESASTNQTSMYLCASSSLASGANVLTFGAGSRLTVL.

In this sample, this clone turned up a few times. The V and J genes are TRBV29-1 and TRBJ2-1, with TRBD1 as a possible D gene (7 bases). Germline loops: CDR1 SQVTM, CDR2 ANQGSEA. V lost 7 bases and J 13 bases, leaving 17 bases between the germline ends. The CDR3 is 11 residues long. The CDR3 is CSGQGAGAQFF. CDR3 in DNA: TGCAGCGGACAGGGAGCGGGTGCTCAGTTCTTC.

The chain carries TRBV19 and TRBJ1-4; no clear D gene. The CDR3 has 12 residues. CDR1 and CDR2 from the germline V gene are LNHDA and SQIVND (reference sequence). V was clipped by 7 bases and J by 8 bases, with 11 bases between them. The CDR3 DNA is TGTGCCAGTAAACGGGGAAACGAAAAACTGTTTTTT. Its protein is CASKRGNEKLFF.

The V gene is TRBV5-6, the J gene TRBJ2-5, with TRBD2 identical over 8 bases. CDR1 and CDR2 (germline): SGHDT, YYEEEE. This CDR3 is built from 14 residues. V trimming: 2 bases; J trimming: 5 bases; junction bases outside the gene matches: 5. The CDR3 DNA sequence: TGTGCCAGCAGCTTAGCGGGAGTAGTGGAGACCCAGTACTTC. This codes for CASSLAGVVETQYF. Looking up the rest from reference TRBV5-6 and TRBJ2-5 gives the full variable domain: DAGVTQSPTHLIKTRGQQVTLRCSPKSGHDTVSWYQQALGQGPQFIFQYYEEEERQRGNFPDRFSGHQFPNYSSELNVNALLLGDSALYLCASSLAGVVETQYFGPGTRLLVL.

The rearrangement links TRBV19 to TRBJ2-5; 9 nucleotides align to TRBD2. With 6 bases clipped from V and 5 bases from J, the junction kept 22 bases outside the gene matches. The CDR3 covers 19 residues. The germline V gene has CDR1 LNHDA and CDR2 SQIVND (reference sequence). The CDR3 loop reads CASSPYHFWAEGLAETQYF. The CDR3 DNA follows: TGTGCCAGTAGCCCTTACCATTTTTGGGCAGAAGGACTAGCGGAGACCCAGTACTTC.

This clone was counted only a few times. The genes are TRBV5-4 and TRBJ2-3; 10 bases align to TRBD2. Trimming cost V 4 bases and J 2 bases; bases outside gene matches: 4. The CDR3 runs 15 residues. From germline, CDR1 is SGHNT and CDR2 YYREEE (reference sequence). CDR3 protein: CASSASGSLTDTQYF. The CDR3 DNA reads TGTGCCAGCAGCGCTAGCGGGAGTCTCACAGATACGCAGTATTTT.

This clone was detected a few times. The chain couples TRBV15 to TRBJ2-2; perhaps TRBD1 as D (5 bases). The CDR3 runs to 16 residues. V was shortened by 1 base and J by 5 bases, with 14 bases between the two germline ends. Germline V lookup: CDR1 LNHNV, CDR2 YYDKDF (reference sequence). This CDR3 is CATSRGGLTKTGELFF. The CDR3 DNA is TGTGCCACCAGCAGAGGGGGCCTCACAAAGACCGGGGAGCTGTTTTTT.